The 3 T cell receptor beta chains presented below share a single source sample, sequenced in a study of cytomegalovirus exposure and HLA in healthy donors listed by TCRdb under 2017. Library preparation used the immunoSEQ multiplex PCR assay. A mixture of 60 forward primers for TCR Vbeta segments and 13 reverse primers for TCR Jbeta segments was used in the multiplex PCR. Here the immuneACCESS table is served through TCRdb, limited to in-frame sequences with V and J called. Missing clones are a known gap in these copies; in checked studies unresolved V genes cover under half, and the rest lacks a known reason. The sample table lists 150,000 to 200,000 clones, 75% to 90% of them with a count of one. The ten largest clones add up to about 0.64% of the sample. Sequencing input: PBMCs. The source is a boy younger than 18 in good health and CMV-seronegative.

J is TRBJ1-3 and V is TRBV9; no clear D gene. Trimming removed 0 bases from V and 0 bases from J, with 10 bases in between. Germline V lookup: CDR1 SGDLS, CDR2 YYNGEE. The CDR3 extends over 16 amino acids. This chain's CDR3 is CASSVAHGNSGNTIYF. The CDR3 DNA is TGTGCCAGCAGCGTAGCTCACGGTAACTCTGGAAACACCATATATTTT.

The CDR3 region is CASSAKLATNEKLFF. The CDR3 region has the DNA TGCGCCAGCAGCGCAAAGCTTGCAACTAATGAAAAACTGTTTTTT. V is TRBV5-1 and J is TRBJ1-4; D not resolved. The CDR3 extends over 15 amino acids. Germline V gene data show CDR1 as SGHRS and CDR2 as YFSETQ. The ends were cut back, 4 bases at V and 0 bases at J, with 10 bases in the middle.

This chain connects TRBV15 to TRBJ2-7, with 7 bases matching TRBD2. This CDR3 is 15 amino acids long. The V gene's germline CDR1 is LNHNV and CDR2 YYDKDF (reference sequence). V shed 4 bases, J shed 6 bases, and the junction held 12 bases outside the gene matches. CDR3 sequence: CATSNNPSPGGEQYF. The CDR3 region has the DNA TGTGCCACCAGCAATAACCCATCCCCGGGAGGCGAGCAGTACTTC. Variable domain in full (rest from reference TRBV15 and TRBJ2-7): DAMVIQNPRYQVTQFGKPVTLSCSQTLNHNVMYWYQQKSSQAPKLLFHYYDKDFNNEADTPDNFQSRRPNTSFCFLDIRSPGLGDTAMYLCATSNNPSPGGEQYFGPGTRLTVT.